This TCR beta chain was identified in a study of Graves' ophthalmopathy and Graves' hyperthyroidism. Across the whole study: At initial diagnosis, peripheral blood was obtained, and this preceded any treatment. General study points: In predicting ophthalmopathy progression, the model reached approximately 71% sensitivity and 72% to 80% specificity. Blood samples also showed most expanded thyroid clonotypes exceeding 0.001 frequency.

Germline assignment: CDR1 SNHLY and CDR2 FYNNEI. The CDR3 has 15 amino acids. A note on this clonotype: The antigen is unknown. A read error may explain this, as a much larger clone is one base away.

Amplified TCR beta CDR3 regions were obtained using RNA transcripts as template. The library came from an HTBI-primed first-round RT-PCR and a second-round multiplex PCR. TCRdb re-called the multiplex PCR reads through MiXCR, storing one row per CDR3 protein. This table has 600,000 to 950,000 distinct CDR3 sequences, roughly two fifths appearing once. If patients had other autoimmune diseases, uncontrolled infections, pregnancy or lactation, they were excluded. The chain links TRBV2 to TRBJ2-7; D assignment may be TRBD1 or TRBD2 (5 bases each). The sequenced sample consisted of peripheral blood. The receptor's source is an adult man with Graves' ophthalmopathy. CDR3 in DNA: TGTGCCAACAGTGAAGACTGGGGGAGTTTCTACGAGCAGTACTTC. Encoded protein: CANSEDWGSFYEQYF.